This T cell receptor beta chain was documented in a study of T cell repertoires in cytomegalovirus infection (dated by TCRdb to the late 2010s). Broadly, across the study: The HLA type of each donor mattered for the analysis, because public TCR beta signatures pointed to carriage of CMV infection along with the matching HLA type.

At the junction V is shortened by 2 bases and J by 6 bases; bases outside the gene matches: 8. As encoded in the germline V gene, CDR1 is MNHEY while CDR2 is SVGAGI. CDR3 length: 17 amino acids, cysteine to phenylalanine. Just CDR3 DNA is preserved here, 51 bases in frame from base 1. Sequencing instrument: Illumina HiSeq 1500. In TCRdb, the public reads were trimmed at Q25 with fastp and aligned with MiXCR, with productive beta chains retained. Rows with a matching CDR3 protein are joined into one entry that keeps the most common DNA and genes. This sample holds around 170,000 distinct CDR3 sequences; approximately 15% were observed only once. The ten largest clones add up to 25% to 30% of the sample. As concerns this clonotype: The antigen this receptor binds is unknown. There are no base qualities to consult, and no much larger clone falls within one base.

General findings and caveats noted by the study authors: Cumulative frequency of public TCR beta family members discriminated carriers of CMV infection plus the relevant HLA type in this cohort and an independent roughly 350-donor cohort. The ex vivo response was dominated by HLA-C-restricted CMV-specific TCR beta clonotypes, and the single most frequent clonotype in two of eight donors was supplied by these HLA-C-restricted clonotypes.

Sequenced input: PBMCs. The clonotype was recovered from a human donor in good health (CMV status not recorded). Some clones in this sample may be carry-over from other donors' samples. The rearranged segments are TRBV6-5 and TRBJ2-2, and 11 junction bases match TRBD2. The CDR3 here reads CASSYSRGTSGPGELFF. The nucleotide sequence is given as TGTGCCAGCAGTTACAGCCGAGGGACTAGCGGACCCGGGGAGCTGTTTTTT.